This T cell receptor beta chain stems from a study of early T cells in non-severe SARS-CoV-2 infection. Across the whole study: Investigators sequenced bulk RNA drawn from unsorted whole blood, and chains remained unpaired. Study observations and caveats: Missing private and CD4 specificities, VDJdb matching favored anti-spike CD8 responses.

Germline values: CDR1 SGHNT, CDR2 YENEEA. This CDR3 comprises 20 residues. The V segment lost 1 base and the J segment 4 bases; nucleotides outside the gene matches: 21. Many counts were recorded for this clonotype. Antigen specificity is unknown. Each single cDNA molecule received a unique molecular identifier. Each CDR3 protein gets one entry after TCRdb re-called the 5' RACE reads with MiXCR. The sample includes more than 30,000 distinct CDR3 sequences, roughly 5% of them seen just once. Material for sequencing was whole blood. This receptor was identified in an adult who was a healthcare worker with PCR-confirmed SARS-CoV-2 infection or an uninfected control (not recorded which). The chain uses TRBV11-3 and TRBJ2-5; TRBD1 matches 7 bases. The CDR3 sequence: CASSLAFGDSRDWYIETQYF. Here the CDR3 DNA reads TGTGCCAGCAGCTTAGCATTTGGGGACAGTCGCGACTGGTATATAGAGACCCAGTACTTC.